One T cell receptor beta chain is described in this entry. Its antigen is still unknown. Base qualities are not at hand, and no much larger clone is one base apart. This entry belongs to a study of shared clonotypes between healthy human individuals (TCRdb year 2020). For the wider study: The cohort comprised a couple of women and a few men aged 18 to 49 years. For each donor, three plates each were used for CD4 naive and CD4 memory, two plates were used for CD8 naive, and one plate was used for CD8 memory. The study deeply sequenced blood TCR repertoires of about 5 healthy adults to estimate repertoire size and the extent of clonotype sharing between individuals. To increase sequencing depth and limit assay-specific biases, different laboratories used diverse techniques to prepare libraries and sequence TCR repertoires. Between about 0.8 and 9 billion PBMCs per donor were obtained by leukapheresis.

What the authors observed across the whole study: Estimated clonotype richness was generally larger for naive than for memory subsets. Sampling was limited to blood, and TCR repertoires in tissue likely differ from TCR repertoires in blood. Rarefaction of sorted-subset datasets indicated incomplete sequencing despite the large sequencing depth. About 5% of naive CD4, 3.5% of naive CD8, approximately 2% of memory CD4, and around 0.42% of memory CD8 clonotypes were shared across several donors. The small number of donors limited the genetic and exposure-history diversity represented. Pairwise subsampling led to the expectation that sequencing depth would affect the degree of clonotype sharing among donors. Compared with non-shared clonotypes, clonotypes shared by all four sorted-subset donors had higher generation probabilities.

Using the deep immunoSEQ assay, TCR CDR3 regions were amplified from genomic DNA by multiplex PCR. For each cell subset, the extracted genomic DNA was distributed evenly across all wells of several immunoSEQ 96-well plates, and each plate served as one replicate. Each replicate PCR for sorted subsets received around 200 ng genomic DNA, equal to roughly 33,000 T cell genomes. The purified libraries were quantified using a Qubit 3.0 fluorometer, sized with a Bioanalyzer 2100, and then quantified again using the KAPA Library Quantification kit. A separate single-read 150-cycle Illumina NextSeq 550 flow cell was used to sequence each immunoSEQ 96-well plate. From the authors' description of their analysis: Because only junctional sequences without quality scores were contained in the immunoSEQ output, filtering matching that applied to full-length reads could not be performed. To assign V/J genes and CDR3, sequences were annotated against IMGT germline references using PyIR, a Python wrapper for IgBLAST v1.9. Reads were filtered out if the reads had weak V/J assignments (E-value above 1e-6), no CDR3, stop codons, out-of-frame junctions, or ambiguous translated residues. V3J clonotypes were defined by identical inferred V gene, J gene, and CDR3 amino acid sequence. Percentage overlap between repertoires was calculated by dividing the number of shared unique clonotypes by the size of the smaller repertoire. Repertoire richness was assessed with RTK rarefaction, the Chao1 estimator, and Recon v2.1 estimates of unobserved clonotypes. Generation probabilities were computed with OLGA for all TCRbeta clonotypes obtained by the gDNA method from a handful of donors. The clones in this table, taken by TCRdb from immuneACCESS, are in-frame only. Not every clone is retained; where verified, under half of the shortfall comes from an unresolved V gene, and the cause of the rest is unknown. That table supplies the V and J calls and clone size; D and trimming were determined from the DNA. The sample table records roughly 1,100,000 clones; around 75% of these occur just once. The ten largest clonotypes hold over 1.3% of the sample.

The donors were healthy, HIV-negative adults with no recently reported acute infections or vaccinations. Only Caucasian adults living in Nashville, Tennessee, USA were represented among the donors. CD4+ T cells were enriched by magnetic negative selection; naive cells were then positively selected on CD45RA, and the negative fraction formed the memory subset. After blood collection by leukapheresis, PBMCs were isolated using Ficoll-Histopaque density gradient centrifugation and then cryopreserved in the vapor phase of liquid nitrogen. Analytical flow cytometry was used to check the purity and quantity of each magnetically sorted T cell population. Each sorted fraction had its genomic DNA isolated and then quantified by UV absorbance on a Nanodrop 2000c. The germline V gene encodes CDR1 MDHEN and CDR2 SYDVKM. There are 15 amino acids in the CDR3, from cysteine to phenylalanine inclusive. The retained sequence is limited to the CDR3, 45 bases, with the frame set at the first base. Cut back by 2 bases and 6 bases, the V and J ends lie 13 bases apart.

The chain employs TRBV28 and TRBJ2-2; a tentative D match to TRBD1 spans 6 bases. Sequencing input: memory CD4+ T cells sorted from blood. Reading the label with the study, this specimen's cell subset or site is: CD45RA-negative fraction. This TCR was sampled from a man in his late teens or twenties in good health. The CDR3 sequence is CASSLGTGLPGELFF. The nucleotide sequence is TGTGCCAGCAGTTTAGGAACAGGGTTACCCGGGGAGCTGTTTTTT.